The sample holds one count of the clone carrying this T cell receptor (beta chain). The CDR3 length is 15 residues. V was pared by 6 bases and J by 4 bases, with 10 bases of the junction left unmatched. CDR1 is LNHDA, CDR2 SQIVND, per germline (reference sequence). The sample is drawn from a study of PD-1 blockade in classical Hodgkin lymphoma. TCRdb keeps only in-frame clones here, not all; method: immunoSEQ multiplex PCR. This sample has roughly 100,000 clones, with 78% found just once. Documented time point: cycle 4 day 1 (C4D1), after six to seven weeks of nivolumab. Every patient relapsed after autologous stem cell transplantation, and brentuximab vedotin exposure varied.

Sequencing used peripheral blood mononuclear cells (PBMCs), obtained before the fourth cycle of nivolumab. The chain uses TRBV19 and TRBJ1-2; TRBD1 agrees at 8 bases. The receptor was isolated from a human donor with classical Hodgkin lymphoma. The CDR3 region is CASRSKDRDIYGYTF. The CDR3 DNA follows: TGTGCCAGTAGATCGAAGGACAGGGATATCTATGGCTACACCTTC.